The 21 T cell receptor beta chains reported below all come from one sample, sequenced in a study of shared clonotypes between healthy human individuals (dated by TCRdb to about 2020). The library came from the immunoSEQ multiplex PCR assay. TCRdb carries this immuneACCESS record with in-frame sequences only. Its versions omit some clonotypes, under half of them owing to an unresolved V gene in the studies checked, with the rest unexplained. The sample table contains about 1 million clones; only one count was recorded for around 74% of them. The ten largest account for about 1.5% of the sample. The sample taken for sequencing was memory CD4+ T cells sorted from blood. What this sample's cell subset or site label stands for: CD45RA-negative fraction. These receptors were obtained from a man aged 18 to 29 in good health.

The chain combines TRBV11-1 with TRBJ2-3; D not certain. From germline, CDR1 is SGHAT and CDR2 FQDESV (reference sequence). This CDR3 contains 13 residues. V dropped 5 bases and J dropped 1 base, with 7 bases sitting between them. The CDR3 protein is CASSPRGTDTQYF. CDR3 nucleotide sequence: TGTGCCAGCAGCCCCCGGGGCACAGATACGCAGTATTTT.

This clone was counted a single time. This sequence joins TRBV18 and TRBJ2-2; D perhaps matches TRBD1 (6 bases). The V and J ends lost 1 base and 2 bases respectively, with 14 bases between them. This CDR3 spans 17 amino acids. Per germline, CDR1 KGHSH and CDR2 LQKENI. CDR3 residues: CASSPRRQGTNTGELFF. The CDR3 DNA reads as TGTGCCAGCTCACCACGACGGCAGGGGACCAACACCGGGGAGCTGTTTTTT.

This chain joins TRBV19 and TRBJ1-6, with TRBD1 matching over 7 bases. The CDR3 sequence is 15 residues long. Trimming cost V 5 bases and J 10 bases; bases outside gene matches: 11. Germline CDR1 and CDR2: LNHDA and SQIVND (reference sequence). The CDR3 nucleotides read TGTGCCAGTAGTGGGACAGTGGGGTTATGGTCACCCCTCCACTTT. It translates to CASSGTVGLWSPLHF.

This clone was counted once. The chain recombines TRBV7-6 with TRBJ2-1, with TRBD2 matching over 7 bases. Per the germline V gene, CDR1 is SGHVS and CDR2 is FNYEAQ. V lost 5 bases and J lost 4; bases outside the gene matches: 8. The CDR3 has 15 amino acids. CDR3 region: CASSSGAGPYNEQFF. In nucleotides, the CDR3 is TGTGCCAGCAGCAGCGGGGCGGGACCGTACAATGAGCAGTTCTTC.

This clone occurred a few times. The gene calls are TRBV30 and TRBJ1-2; D is perhaps TRBD1 (6 bases). Trimming stripped 0 bases from V and 4 bases from J, with 9 bases between. Germline values: CDR1 GTSNPN, CDR2 SVGIG (reference sequence). This CDR3 has 13 amino acids. This CDR3 reads CAWSVQGIYGYTF. The DNA for the CDR3 is TGTGCCTGGAGTGTTCAGGGGATCTATGGCTACACCTTC.

This chain uses TRBV19 with TRBJ2-7, with D possibly matching TRBD2 (6 bases). V lost 5 bases to trimming and J lost 5 bases, with 22 bases between them. From germline, CDR1 is LNHDA and CDR2 SQIVND (reference sequence). This CDR3 has 16 residues. The CDR3 bases are TGTGCCAGTAGTCCCCTCAAGGGAGGACTTAGTGACGAGCAGTACTTC. This gives the protein CASSPLKGGLSDEQYF.

This chain uses TRBV28 with TRBJ2-1; 7 nucleotides align to TRBD2. The CDR3 contains 15 residues. Losses at the gene ends were 6 bases for V and 7 bases for J; bases not matched to a gene: 12. CDR1 and CDR2 from the germline V gene are MDHEN and SYDVKM. The CDR3 nucleotides read TGTGCCAGCAGCCTACTCTCTCGGGGGGTTAATGAGCAGTTCTTC. It encodes CASSLLSRGVNEQFF.

This rearrangement joins TRBV5-4 to TRBJ2-7; D may be TRBD1 or TRBD2 (5 bases each). V lost 4 bases and J 5 bases, leaving 16 bases between the germline ends. The germline V gene has CDR1 SGHNT and CDR2 YYREEE (reference sequence). This CDR3 comprises 14 residues. CDR3 sequence reads: CASSPTLPGHEQYF. In DNA, the CDR3 is TGTGCCAGCAGCCCGACACTCCCGGGGCACGAGCAGTACTTC.

The chain has TRBV28 and TRBJ2-7; TRBD2 might be the D (6 bases). The CDR3 has 14 amino acids. Looked up from germline, CDR1 is MDHEN and CDR2 is SYDVKM. The germline V and J ends were trimmed by 8 bases and 0 bases, with 14 bases remaining between them. CDR3 bases: TGTGCCAGCCGAGGGAGGTTGAGCTCCTACGAGCAGTACTTC. Amino acids: CASRGRLSSYEQYF.

The chain combines TRBV7-9 with TRBJ1-2; 10 positions agree with TRBD1. The CDR3 spans 16 residues. The germline V gene has CDR1 SEHNR and CDR2 FQNEAQ (reference sequence). J lost 7 bases, V lost 0 bases, and 8 bases had no gene match. The CDR3 DNA sequence: TGTGCCAGCAGCTTAGCTTACGGGACAGGGGTCCCTGGCTACACCTTC. Translated: CASSLAYGTGVPGYTF.

V and J are TRBV7-2 and TRBJ1-5, with a possible D match to TRBD1 (5 bases). Per germline, CDR1 SGHTA and CDR2 FQGNSA. The CDR3 has 15 residues. V was shortened by 8 bases and J by 3 bases, with 17 bases between the two germline ends. The CDR3 bases are TGTGCCAGCCCCCGAGACAGCCCTTCCAATCAGCCCCAGCATTTT. The encoded protein is CASPRDSPSNQPQHF.

The genes are TRBV5-1 and TRBJ2-7, with 9 bases that match TRBD2. The trim removed 4 bases at V and 5 bases at J, leaving 10 bases unmatched. Germline CDR1 is SGHRS and CDR2 is YFSETQ. The CDR3 consists of 15 residues. Here the CDR3 reads CASSPVAGVINEQYF. CDR3 nucleotide sequence: TGCGCCAGCAGCCCCGTAGCGGGAGTCATCAACGAGCAGTACTTC. Based on the CDR3 plus reference TRBV5-1 and TRBJ2-7, the full variable domain is KAGVTQTPRYLIKTRGQQVTLSCSPISGHRSVSWYQQTPGQGLQFLFEYFSETQRNKGNFPGRFSGRQFSNSRSEMNVSTLELGDSALYLCASSPVAGVINEQYFGPGTRLTVT.

This clone appeared a few times. The V call is TRBV5-1, the J call TRBJ1-6; 8 bases map to TRBD1. The CDR3 sequence is 16 residues long. Germline loops: CDR1 SGHRS, CDR2 YFSETQ. V lost 0 bases, J lost 8 bases, and 7 bases stayed unmatched. The CDR3, as DNA: TGCGCCAGCAGCTTGGCCCGGACAGGGCGGGATTCACCCCTCCACTTT. Translating it yields CASSLARTGRDSPLHF. The whole variable domain, remainder taken from reference TRBV5-1 and TRBJ1-6, is KAGVTQTPRYLIKTRGQQVTLSCSPISGHRSVSWYQQTPGQGLQFLFEYFSETQRNKGNFPGRFSGRQFSNSRSEMNVSTLELGDSALYLCASSLARTGRDSPLHFGNGTRLTVT.

This clone was seen more than once but under ten times. The chain employs TRBV4-1 and TRBJ2-7; the D gene is possibly TRBD2 (5 bases). In germline, CDR1 is MGHRA, CDR2 YSYEKL. With 4 bases removed from V and 2 bases from J, the gap between germline ends came to 21 bases. This CDR3 has 17 residues. This CDR3 reads CASSRRTEERRTYEQYF. The CDR3 DNA follows: TGCGCCAGCAGCCGTCGGACGGAGGAACGCCGAACCTACGAGCAGTACTTC.

The chain carries TRBV5-1 and TRBJ1-1; D gene unclear. This CDR3 region has 12 residues. CDR1 SGHRS and CDR2 YFSETQ come from the germline V gene. Trimming cost V 4 bases and J 5 bases, with 9 bases left between them. CDR3 sequence (DNA): TGCGCCAGCAGCCCCCCAGGTACTGAAGCTTTCTTT. Protein sequence: CASSPPGTEAFF.

This clone was recorded a few times. The chain employs TRBV11-2 and TRBJ1-6; D remains unclear. Trimming took off 2 bases at V and 8 bases at J, with 10 bases between the two ends. CDR1 and CDR2 (germline): SGHAT, FQNNGV. The CDR3 spans 14 residues. DNA for the CDR3: TGTGCCAGCAGCTTAAACCCGGCAGATTCACCCCTCCACTTT. Its protein product is CASSLNPADSPLHF.

The chain employs TRBV6-5 and TRBJ1-1, with D uncertain. The germline CDR1 and CDR2 sequences are MNHEY and SVGAGI. CDR3 size: 14 residues. The ends were cut back, 5 bases at V and 6 bases at J, with 16 bases in the middle. CDR3 in DNA: TGTGCCAGCAGTGCTGGAAACAGAGGCTCTGAAGCTTTCTTT. This sequence encodes CASSAGNRGSEAFF.

CDR3 residues: CASSSPTGTATRTQYF. The CDR3 DNA sequence: TGTGCCAGCAGCAGCCCGACCGGGACAGCCACGAGGACCCAGTACTTC. The V and J genes are TRBV5-8 and TRBJ2-5, with TRBD1 matching 7 bases. Germline V gene sequence: CDR1 SGHTS, CDR2 YDEGEE. The CDR3 runs 16 residues. J gave up 7 bases and V 4 bases, and 16 bases lay outside the gene matches.

This chain links TRBV19 with TRBJ1-6; TRBD1 matches at 8 bases. The J segment lost 6 bases and the V segment lost 5 bases, leaving 6 bases of the junction unmatched. The CDR3 contains 15 residues. CDR1 LNHDA and CDR2 SQIVND come from the germline V gene (reference sequence). CDR3 sequence reads: CASSAGQGGNSPLHF. The DNA of the CDR3 is TGTGCCAGTAGTGCCGGACAGGGTGGTAATTCACCCCTCCACTTT.

The chain combines TRBV5-4 with TRBJ2-5, with 8 bases matching TRBD2. The CDR3 is made up of 16 amino acids. The germline V gene encodes CDR1 SGHNT and CDR2 YYREEE (reference sequence). V lost 4 bases and J lost 5; bases outside the gene matches: 13. CDR3 region: CASSPGLAGVMETQYF. CDR3 nucleotides: TGTGCCAGCAGCCCAGGACTAGCCGGGGTTATGGAGACCCAGTACTTC.

This clone has more than one count but fewer than ten. The J gene is TRBJ1-3, the V gene TRBV7-3; a weak D match, TRBD1 (6 bases). Germline-derived CDR1 and CDR2 are SGHTA and FQGTGA. The CDR3 runs 19 residues. V lost 3 bases and J lost 0, with 21 bases in between. The CDR3: CASSFLNREGTSSGNTIYF. The CDR3 DNA reads as TGTGCCAGCAGCTTCTTGAACAGGGAAGGTACGTCCTCTGGAAACACCATATATTTT.